This T cell receptor beta chain was recovered during a study of blood T cell repertoires in COVID-19. This clone was found once. Method: immunoSEQ multiplex PCR; TCRdb's copy keeps in-frame clones and lacks some. This sample has about 180,000 clones; 86% occur once, and the top ten carry over 7.5%. In terms of age and location, participants ranged from roughly 18 to 95 years and lived in under 30 US areas. Trimming pared 3 bases from V and 3 bases from J, leaving 17 bases between. Looked up from germline, CDR1 is KGHSH and CDR2 is LQKENI. The CDR3 spans 16 residues. Sequenced sample: PBMCs or T cells enriched from blood (not recorded which). The chain has TRBV18 and TRBJ1-2, with D possibly TRBD1 on 5 matching bases. The clonotype originates from a woman aged 30 to 39 who had recovered from COVID-19. CDR3 protein: CASSPSRVILDYGYTF. The CDR3 DNA is TGTGCCAGCTCACCTTCCAGGGTTATATTGGACTATGGCTACACCTTC.